Listed below are T cell receptor beta chains from one sample, sequenced in a study of beta chain features in type 1 diabetes. The assay was immunoSEQ multiplex PCR, and TCRdb's table has in-frame clones only and misses some. The sample records fewer than 400,000 clones, 7% to 10% being singletons. The sample consisted of central memory CD4+ T cells from blood. The receptors stem from a man aged 30 to 39 with type 1 diabetes. CDR3s include the opening cysteine and the closing phenylalanine or tryptophan.

cdr3_length,v_call,j_call,cdr3_aa
14,TRBV7-2,TRBJ1-2,CASSLDLFADGYTF
15,TRBV7-9,TRBJ1-4,CASSFTGSTNEKLFF
13,TRBV28,TRBJ2-2,CASSYSSTGELFF
12,TRBV30,TRBJ2-1,CAWSGTIHEQFF
14,TRBV5-1,TRBJ2-3,CASWGNARTDTQYF
13,TRBV5-1,TRBJ1-2,CASSLTANYGYTF
14,TRBV6-6,TRBJ2-7,CASSTNDGKYEQYF
12,TRBV19,TRBJ2-7,CASITSDHEQYF
13,TRBV5-1,TRBJ1-2,CASSQGAGEGYTF
15,TRBV5-1,TRBJ1-2,CASSFSPGQGYGYTF
15,TRBV5-1,TRBJ2-3,CASSSTGGGTDTQYF
12,TRBV28,TRBJ1-2,CASSPAWDGYTF
16,TRBV5-6,TRBJ2-1,CASSYLAGSSYNEQFF
12,TRBV30,TRBJ2-1,CAWSVGFVGQFF
18,TRBV5-1,TRBJ2-1,CASSPVRPGQSSYNEQFF
14,TRBV5-1,TRBJ2-6,CASSLESGANVLTF
14,TRBV7-9,TRBJ1-2,CASRKNVPNYGYTF
12,TRBV11-2,TRBJ2-7,CASSLGTEEQYF
15,TRBV6-6,TRBJ1-3,CASSLSASMGNTIYF